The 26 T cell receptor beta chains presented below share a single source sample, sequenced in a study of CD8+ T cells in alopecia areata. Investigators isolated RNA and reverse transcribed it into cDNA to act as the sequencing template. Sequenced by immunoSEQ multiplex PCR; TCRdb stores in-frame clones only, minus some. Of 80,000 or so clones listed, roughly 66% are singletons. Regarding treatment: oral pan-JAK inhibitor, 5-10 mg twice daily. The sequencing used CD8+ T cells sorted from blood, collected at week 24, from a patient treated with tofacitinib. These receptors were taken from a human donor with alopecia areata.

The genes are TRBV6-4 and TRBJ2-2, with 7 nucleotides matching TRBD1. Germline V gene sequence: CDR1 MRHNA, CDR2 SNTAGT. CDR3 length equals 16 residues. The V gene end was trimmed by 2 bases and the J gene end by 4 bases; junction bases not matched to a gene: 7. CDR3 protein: CASSDGTAYGTGELFF. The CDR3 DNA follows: TGTGCCAGCAGTGACGGGACAGCCTATGGCACCGGGGAGCTGTTTTTT.

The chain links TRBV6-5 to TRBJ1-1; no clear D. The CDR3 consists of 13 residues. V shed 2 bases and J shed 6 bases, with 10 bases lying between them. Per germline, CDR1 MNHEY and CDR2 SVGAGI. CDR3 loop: CASSYDSGSEAFF. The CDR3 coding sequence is TGTGCCAGCAGTTACGATTCTGGATCTGAAGCTTTCTTT.

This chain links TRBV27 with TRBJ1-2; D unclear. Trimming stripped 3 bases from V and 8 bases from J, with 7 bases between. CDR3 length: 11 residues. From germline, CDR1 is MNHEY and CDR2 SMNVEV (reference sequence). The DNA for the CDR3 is TGTGCCAGCAGTTTTCGAGGGGGCTACACCTTC. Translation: CASSFRGGYTF.

CDR3 sequence reads: CASSLWTELSTDTQYF. CDR3 nucleotides: TGCGCCAGCAGCCTGTGGACAGAACTGAGCACAGATACGCAGTATTTT. This sequence joins TRBV5-1 and TRBJ2-3; a possible D gene is TRBD1 (6 bases). Trimming stripped 4 bases from V and 0 bases from J, with 15 bases between. Germline V gives CDR1 SGHRS, CDR2 YFSETQ. CDR3 size: 16 residues. The full variable domain, its missing parts supplied by reference TRBV5-1 and TRBJ2-3, is KAGVTQTPRYLIKTRGQQVTLSCSPISGHRSVSWYQQTPGQGLQFLFEYFSETQRNKGNFPGRFSGRQFSNSRSEMNVSTLELGDSALYLCASSLWTELSTDTQYFGPGTRLTVL.

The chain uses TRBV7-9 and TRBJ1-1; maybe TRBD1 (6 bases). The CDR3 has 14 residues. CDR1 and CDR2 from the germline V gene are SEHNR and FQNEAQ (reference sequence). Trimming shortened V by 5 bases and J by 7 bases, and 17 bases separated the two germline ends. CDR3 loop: CASSPLQGGDEAFF. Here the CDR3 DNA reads TGTGCCAGCAGCCCATTACAGGGAGGGGATGAAGCTTTCTTT.

In nucleotides, the CDR3 is TGTGCCAGCAGTTTTTGGACAGGGGTGGCCGGGGAGCTGTTTTTT. Its protein is CASSFWTGVAGELFF. The chain carries TRBV27 and TRBJ2-2; 9 bases agree with TRBD1. Germline trimming cut 3 bases from V and 6 bases from J; bases unmatched to any gene: 5. The germline V gene has CDR1 MNHEY and CDR2 SMNVEV (reference sequence). The CDR3 runs 15 residues.

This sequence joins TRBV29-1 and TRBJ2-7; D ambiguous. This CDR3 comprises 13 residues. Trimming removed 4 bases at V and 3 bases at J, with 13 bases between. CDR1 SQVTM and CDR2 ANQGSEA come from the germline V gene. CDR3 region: CSVVMVPYYEQYF. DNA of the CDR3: TGCAGCGTTGTCATGGTACCCTACTACGAGCAGTACTTC.

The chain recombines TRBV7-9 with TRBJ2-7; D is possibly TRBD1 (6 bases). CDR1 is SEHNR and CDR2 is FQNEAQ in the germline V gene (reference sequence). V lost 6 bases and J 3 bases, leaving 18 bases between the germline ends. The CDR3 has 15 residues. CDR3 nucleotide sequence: TGTGCCAGCAGTCCAGAGGGGGTTATGAACTACGAGCAGTACTTC. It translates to CASSPEGVMNYEQYF.

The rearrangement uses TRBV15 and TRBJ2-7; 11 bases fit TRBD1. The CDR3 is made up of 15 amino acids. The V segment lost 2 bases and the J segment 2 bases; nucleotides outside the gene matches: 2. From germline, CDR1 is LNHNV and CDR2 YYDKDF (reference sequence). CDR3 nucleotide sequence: TGTGCCACCAGCAGACGGGGACAGGGGGCCTACGAGCAGTACTTC. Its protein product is CATSRRGQGAYEQYF.

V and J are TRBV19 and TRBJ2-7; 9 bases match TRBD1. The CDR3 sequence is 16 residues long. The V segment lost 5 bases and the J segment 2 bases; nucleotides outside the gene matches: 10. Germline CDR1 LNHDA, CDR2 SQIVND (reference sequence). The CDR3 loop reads CASSSAPGQGAYEQYF. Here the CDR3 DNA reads TGTGCCAGTAGTTCCGCCCCGGGACAGGGTGCCTACGAGCAGTACTTC.

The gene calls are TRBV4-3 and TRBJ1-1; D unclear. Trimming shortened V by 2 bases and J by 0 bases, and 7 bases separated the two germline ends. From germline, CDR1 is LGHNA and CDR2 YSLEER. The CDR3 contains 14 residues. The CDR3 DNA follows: TGCGCCAGCAGCCAAAGACCAATGAACACTGAAGCTTTCTTT. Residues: CASSQRPMNTEAFF.

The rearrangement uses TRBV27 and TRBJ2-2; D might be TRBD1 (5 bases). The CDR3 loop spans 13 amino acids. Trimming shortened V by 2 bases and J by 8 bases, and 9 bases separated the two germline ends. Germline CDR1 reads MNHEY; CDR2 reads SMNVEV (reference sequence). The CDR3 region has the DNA TGTGCCAGCAGTTTAAGTAGGGGAGGGGAGCTGTTTTTT. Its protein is CASSLSRGGELFF.

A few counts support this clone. The CDR3 DNA is TGTGCCAGTAGTATCGGTGGGAAGGGCTACACCTTC. Translation: CASSIGGKGYTF. The chain employs TRBV19 and TRBJ1-2, with no clear D. V gave up 3 bases and J gave up 8 bases, with 10 bases separating them. Germline V lookup: CDR1 LNHDA, CDR2 SQIVND (reference sequence). The CDR3 has 12 amino acids.

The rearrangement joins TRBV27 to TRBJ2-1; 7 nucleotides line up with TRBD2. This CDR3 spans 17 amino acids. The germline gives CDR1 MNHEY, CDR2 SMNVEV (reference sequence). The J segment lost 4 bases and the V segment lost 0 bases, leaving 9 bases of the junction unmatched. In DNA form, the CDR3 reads TGTGCCAGCAGTTTATCATGGGAGGGCCTGATATACAATGAGCAGTTCTTC. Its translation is CASSLSWEGLIYNEQFF.

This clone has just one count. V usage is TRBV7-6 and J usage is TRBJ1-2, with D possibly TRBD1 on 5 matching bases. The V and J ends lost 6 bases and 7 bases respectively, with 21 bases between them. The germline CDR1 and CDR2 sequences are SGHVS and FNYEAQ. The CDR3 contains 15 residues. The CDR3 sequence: CASSDPMRGFSGYTF. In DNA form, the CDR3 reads TGTGCCAGCAGTGATCCAATGAGGGGTTTCTCTGGCTACACCTTC.

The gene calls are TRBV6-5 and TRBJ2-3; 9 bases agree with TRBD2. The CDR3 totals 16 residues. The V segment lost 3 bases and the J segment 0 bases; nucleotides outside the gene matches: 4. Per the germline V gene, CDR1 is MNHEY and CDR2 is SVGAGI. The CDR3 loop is CASSYNSGGSTDTQYF. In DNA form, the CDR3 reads TGTGCCAGCAGTTATAATAGCGGGGGAAGCACAGATACGCAGTATTTT.

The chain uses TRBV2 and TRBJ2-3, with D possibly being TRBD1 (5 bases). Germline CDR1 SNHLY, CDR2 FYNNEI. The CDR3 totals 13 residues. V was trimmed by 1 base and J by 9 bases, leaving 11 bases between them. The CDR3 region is CASSEGQIETQYF. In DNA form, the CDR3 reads TGTGCCAGCAGTGAAGGACAGATAGAAACGCAGTATTTT.

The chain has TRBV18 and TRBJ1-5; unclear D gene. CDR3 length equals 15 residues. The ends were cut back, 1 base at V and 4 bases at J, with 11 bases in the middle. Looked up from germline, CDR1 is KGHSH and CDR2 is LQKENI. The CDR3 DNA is TGTGCCAGCTCACCACGAGAGGAGATAAATCAGCCCCAGCATTTT. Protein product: CASSPREEINQPQHF. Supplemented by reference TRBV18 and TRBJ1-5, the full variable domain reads NAGVMQNPRHLVRRRGQEARLRCSPMKGHSHVYWYRQLPEEGLKFMVYLQKENIIDESGMPKERFSAEFPKEGPSILRIQQVVRGDSAAYFCASSPREEINQPQHFGDGTRLSIL.

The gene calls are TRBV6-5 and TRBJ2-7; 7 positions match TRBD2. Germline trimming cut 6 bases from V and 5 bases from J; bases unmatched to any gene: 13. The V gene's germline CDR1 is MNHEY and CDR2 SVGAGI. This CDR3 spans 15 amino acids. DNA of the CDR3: TGTGCCAGCAGCCTTCTGGAGCGGGGAATCGACGAGCAGTACTTC. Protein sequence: CASSLLERGIDEQYF.

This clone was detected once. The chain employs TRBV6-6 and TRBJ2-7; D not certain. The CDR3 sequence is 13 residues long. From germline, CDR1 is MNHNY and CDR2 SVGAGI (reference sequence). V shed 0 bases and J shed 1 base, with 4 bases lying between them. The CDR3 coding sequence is TGTGCCAGCAGTTACTCGATTTCCTACGAGCAGTACTTC. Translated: CASSYSISYEQYF.

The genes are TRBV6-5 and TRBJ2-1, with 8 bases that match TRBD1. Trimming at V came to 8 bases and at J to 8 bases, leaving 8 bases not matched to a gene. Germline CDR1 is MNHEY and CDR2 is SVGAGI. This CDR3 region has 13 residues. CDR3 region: CASEAQGGDEQFF. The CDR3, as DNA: TGTGCCAGCGAAGCACAGGGGGGCGATGAGCAGTTCTTC.

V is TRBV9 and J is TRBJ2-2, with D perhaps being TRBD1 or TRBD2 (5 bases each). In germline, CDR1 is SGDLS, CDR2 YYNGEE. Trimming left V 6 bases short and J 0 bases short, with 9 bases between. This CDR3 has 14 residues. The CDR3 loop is CASKRGTNTGELFF. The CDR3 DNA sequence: TGTGCCAGCAAGAGGGGCACGAACACCGGGGAGCTGTTTTTT.

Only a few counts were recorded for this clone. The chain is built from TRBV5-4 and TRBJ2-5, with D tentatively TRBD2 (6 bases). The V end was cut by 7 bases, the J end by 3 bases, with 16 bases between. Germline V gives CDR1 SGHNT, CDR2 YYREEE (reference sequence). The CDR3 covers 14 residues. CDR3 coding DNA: TGTGCCAGCGGGGGACTCACTTCCGAAGAGACCCAGTACTTC. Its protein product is CASGGLTSEETQYF.

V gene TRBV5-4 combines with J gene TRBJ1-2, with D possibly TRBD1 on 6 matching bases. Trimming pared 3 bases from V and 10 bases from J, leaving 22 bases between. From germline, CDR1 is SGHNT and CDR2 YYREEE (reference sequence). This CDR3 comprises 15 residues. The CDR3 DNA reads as TGTGCCAGCAGCTGGCCGGGAGGCCAGGGGCCTGACTACACCTTC. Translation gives CASSWPGGQGPDYTF.

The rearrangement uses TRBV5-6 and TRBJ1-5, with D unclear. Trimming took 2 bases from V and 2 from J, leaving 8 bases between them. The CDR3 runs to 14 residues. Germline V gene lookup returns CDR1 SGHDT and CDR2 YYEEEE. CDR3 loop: CASSFGLGNQPQHF. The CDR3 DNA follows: TGTGCCAGCAGCTTCGGCCTAGGCAATCAGCCCCAGCATTTT.

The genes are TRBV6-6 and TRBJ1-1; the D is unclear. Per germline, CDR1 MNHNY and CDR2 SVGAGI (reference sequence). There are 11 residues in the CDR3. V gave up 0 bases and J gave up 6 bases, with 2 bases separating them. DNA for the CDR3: TGTGCCAGCAGTTACTCAGCTGAAGCTTTCTTT. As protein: CASSYSAEAFF.